The T cell receptor beta chain under discussion was sequenced for a study of cytomegalovirus exposure and HLA in healthy donors. Looking at the study overall: Clustering assigned 70% to 90% of the approximately 370 genotyped donors to the Caucasian-associated ancestry cluster.

V was clipped by 6 bases and J by 4 bases; unmatched bases: 8. Germline CDR1 and CDR2: MNHNS and SASEGT. The CDR3 contains 15 residues. As to this clone: Antigen unknown.

Overall study findings and caveats: Productive rates of about 90% or about 30% were seen for most TCR beta V segments in an earlier analysis.

The primer mix had 60 Vbeta and 13 Jbeta primers. Only in-frame clones appear in the TCRdb table, and some are missing; sequencing was by immunoSEQ multiplex PCR. The sample yields approximately 160,000 clones, roughly 80% seen once. This receptor was taken from a girl between 5 and 17 years old in good health and CMV-seropositive. Sequenced material: PBMCs. This sequence joins TRBV6-1 and TRBJ1-1; 10 bases match TRBD1. CDR3 amino acids: CASSRRQGAITEAFF. The CDR3 bases are TGTGCCAGCAGCCGAAGACAGGGGGCGATCACTGAAGCTTTCTTT.